These T cell receptor beta chains were read from a single sample in a study of OX40 agonist ivuxolimab in advanced cancers. Clones were read by immunoSEQ multiplex PCR, and TCRdb kept only the in-frame ones, dropping some. The table has 35,000 to 45,000 clones, 70% to 90% seen once. The sequencing here drew on CD4+ or CD8+ T cells sorted from blood, taken in a trial of the OX40 agonist ivuxolimab. These receptors all stem from an adult with an advanced solid tumor such as melanoma, head and neck, liver or kidney cancer. Both conserved end residues are part of each CDR3. Each record gives: V gene, clone size, D gene, J gene, CDR3 DNA, CDR3 protein. A D gene is named only where the DNA matches it firmly. Size is omitted from some rows. Given values are once, few, many or a class for expanded clones.

>TRBV6-1|.|.|TRBJ1-6
TGTGCCAGCAGCAACCCTCGATCCGCTTCACCCCTCCACTTT
CASSNPRSASPLHF
>TRBV7-6|few|.|TRBJ2-7
TGTGCCAGCAGCTTAACCGCGGTCGAGCAGTACTTC
CASSLTAVEQYF
>TRBV10-1|.|TRBD1|TRBJ2-2
TGCGCCAGCGGGGGGACAGGGGATACGAACACCGGGGAGCTGTTTTTT
CASGGTGDTNTGELFF
>TRBV5-8|.|TRBD1|TRBJ2-4
TGTGCCAGCAGCTTGGGCCGTGACAGGGGCATTCAGTACTTC
CASSLGRDRGIQYF
>TRBV18|.|.|TRBJ1-2
TGTGCCAGCTCACCGTTGACGGCCTATGGCTACACCTTC
CASSPLTAYGYTF
>TRBV6-1|.|TRBD2|TRBJ2-3
TGTGCCAGCAGTGTCCTTGGGGGGGGGAACACAGATACGCAGTATTTT
CASSVLGGGNTDTQYF
>TRBV7-8|.|.|TRBJ2-5
TGTGCCAGCAGCTTACTAAAGGGGAAAGAGACCCAGTACTTC
CASSLLKGKETQYF
>TRBV5-4|.|TRBD1|TRBJ1-4
TGTGCCAGCAGCGCCGGGACAGGGGCTTCAACTAATGAAAAACTGTTTTTT
CASSAGTGASTNEKLFF
>TRBV10-2|.|.|TRBJ1-4
TGCGCCAGCAGCGCCGGGACTGGACGAAATGAAAAACTGTTTTTT
CASSAGTGRNEKLFF
>TRBV7-9|.|.|TRBJ2-2
TGTGCCAGCAGCCCCGGGCGTAGCGGGGAGCTGTTTTTT
CASSPGRSGELFF
>TRBV30|few|.|TRBJ1-1
TGTGCCTGGAGACGGACAGACATGAACACTGAAGCTTTCTTT
CAWRRTDMNTEAFF
>TRBV6-6|.|TRBD1|TRBJ1-5
TGTGCCAGCACCCGGACAGGGCACAATCAGCCCCAGCATTTT
CASTRTGHNQPQHF
>TRBV7-9|.|.|TRBJ1-1
TGTGCCAGCAGGAACACGGCCACTCTAACGGGCACTGAAGCTTTCTTT
CASRNTATLTGTEAFF
>TRBV11-2|.|.|TRBJ1-1
TGTGCCAGCAGCTTGGGCGGGAGCGTGAACACTGAAGCTTTCTTT
CASSLGGSVNTEAFF
>TRBV18|few|.|TRBJ1-1
TGTGCCAGCTCCAGGGATTCTGAAGCTTTCTTT
CASSRDSEAFF
>TRBV6-1|.|.|TRBJ1-2
TGTGCCAGCAGTGTGGGACGGAACTCTAACTATGGCTACACCTTC
CASSVGRNSNYGYTF
>TRBV11-3|.|.|TRBJ2-1
TGTGCCAGCAGCGAAACAGGAAGGGGTGAGCAGTTCTTC
CASSETGRGEQFF
>TRBV5-1|.|TRBD1|TRBJ1-4
TGCGCCAGCAGCCCTATCCCGGGACAGGGTGGTGAAAAACTGTTTTTT
CASSPIPGQGGEKLFF
>TRBV29-1|.|TRBD1|TRBJ2-7
TGCAGCTTCGGACAGGGAGCCGAGCAGTACTTC
CSFGQGAEQYF
>TRBV6-5|.|.|TRBJ2-5
TGTGCCAGCAGTTATTCCGCAGGGGCACGGGAGACCCAGTACTTC
CASSYSAGARETQYF
>TRBV11-2|.|TRBD1|TRBJ2-1
TGTGCCAGCAGCGTCGACAGGGGAACGTACAATGAGCAGTTCTTC
CASSVDRGTYNEQFF
>TRBV6-6|.|TRBD1|TRBJ1-3
TGTGCCAGCAGTCTGACAGGGTCCGGAAACACCATATATTTT
CASSLTGSGNTIYF
>TRBV4-1|few|TRBD1|TRBJ1-2
TGCGCCAGCAGCCATACAGGGGGCGCCGATGGCTACACCTTC
CASSHTGGADGYTF
>TRBV19|.|.|TRBJ1-1
TGTGCCAGTAGTATCGGGCTGGGCACTGAAGCTTTCTTT
CASSIGLGTEAFF
>TRBV6-1|.|.|TRBJ1-1
TGTGCCACCACATCTTTGGGGTACGGGGCGGTGAGGGCTTTCTTT
CATTSLGYGAVRAFF
>TRBV7-9|.|.|TRBJ1-6
TGTGCCAGCAGCTTCGCGGGGTATAATTCACCCCTCCACTTT
CASSFAGYNSPLHF
>TRBV7-2|.|TRBD2|TRBJ2-7
TGTGCCAGCAGCATAGCGGGGGACTCCTACGAGCAGTACTTC
CASSIAGDSYEQYF
>TRBV9|.|.|TRBJ2-2
TGTGCCAGCAGCGTATCCCGTGGGACCGGGGAGCTGTTTTTT
CASSVSRGTGELFF
>TRBV14|.|TRBD1|TRBJ1-1
TGTGCCAGCAGCCGCCCTCGGACAGGGGCTAACACTGAAGCTTTCTTT
CASSRPRTGANTEAFF
>TRBV2|.|.|TRBJ1-5
TGTGCCAGCAGTACCGAGGGGGATCAGCCCCAGCATTTT
CASSTEGDQPQHF
>TRBV6-5|.|.|TRBJ2-5
TGTGCCAGCAGTTACAGTGGTGGGAGGGAGACCCAGTACTTC
CASSYSGGRETQYF
>TRBV7-9|.|.|TRBJ2-1
TGTGCCAGCAGCTTAGGCAGGACGGTGGGGAATGAGCAGTTCTTC
CASSLGRTVGNEQFF
>TRBV7-8|few|TRBD1|TRBJ1-2
TGTGCCAGCAGCTTACGACAGGGAACTAACTATGGCTACACCTTC
CASSLRQGTNYGYTF
>TRBV6-5|.|.|TRBJ1-1
TGTGCCAGCAGTTACCTGGGGGGGGTCACTGAAGCTTTCTTT
CASSYLGGVTEAFF
>TRBV18|.|.|TRBJ1-5
TGTGCCAGCTCACTGACAGACAATCAGCCCCAGCATTTT
CASSLTDNQPQHF
>TRBV4-3|.|.|TRBJ2-4
TGCGCCAGCAGCCAAGATGCGAACAGGCCGGGCATTCAGTACTTC
CASSQDANRPGIQYF
>TRBV27|.|.|TRBJ1-2
TGTGCCAGCAGTTTATCAGGGAACTATGGCTACACCTTC
CASSLSGNYGYTF
>TRBV6-5|.|.|TRBJ1-2
TGTGCCAGCAGTTACTCGGCAGGAGGCTATGGCTACACCTTC
CASSYSAGGYGYTF
>TRBV10-3|.|.|TRBJ1-1
TGTGCCATCAGTGAATCTGGGACGTGGGCTTTCTTT
CAISESGTWAFF
>TRBV6-1|.|.|TRBJ2-3
TGTGCCAGCAGTCACAGGGAAGATACGCAGTATTTT
CASSHREDTQYF
>TRBV6-5|.|.|TRBJ2-7
TGTGCCAGCAGTAACTACCGGGAGCCCTACGAGCAGTACTTC
CASSNYREPYEQYF
>TRBV2|.|.|TRBJ1-6
TGTGCCAGCAGCCCGACTCCGGGGAATTCACCCCTCCACTTT
CASSPTPGNSPLHF